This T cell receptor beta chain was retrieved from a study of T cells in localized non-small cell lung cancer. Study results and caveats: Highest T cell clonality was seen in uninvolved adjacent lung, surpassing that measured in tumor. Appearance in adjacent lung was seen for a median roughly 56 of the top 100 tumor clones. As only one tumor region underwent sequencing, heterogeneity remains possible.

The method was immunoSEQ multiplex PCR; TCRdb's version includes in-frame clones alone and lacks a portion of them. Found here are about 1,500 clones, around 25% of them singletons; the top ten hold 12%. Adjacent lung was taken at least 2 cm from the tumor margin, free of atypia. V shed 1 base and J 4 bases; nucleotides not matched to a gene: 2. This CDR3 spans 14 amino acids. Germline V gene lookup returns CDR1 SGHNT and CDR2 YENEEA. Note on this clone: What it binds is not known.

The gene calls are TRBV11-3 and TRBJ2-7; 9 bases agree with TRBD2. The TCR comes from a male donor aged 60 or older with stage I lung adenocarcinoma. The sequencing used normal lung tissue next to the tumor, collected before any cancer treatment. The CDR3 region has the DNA TGTGCCAGCAGCTTAGGTAGCGGGAGATACGAGCAGTACTTC. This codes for CASSLGSGRYEQYF. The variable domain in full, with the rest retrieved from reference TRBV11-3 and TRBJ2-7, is EAGVVQSPRYKIIEKKQPVAFWCNPISGHNTLYWYLQNLGQGPELLIRYENEEAVDDSQLPKDRFSAERLKGVDSTLKIQPAELGDSAVYLCASSLGSGRYEQYFGPGTRLTVT.